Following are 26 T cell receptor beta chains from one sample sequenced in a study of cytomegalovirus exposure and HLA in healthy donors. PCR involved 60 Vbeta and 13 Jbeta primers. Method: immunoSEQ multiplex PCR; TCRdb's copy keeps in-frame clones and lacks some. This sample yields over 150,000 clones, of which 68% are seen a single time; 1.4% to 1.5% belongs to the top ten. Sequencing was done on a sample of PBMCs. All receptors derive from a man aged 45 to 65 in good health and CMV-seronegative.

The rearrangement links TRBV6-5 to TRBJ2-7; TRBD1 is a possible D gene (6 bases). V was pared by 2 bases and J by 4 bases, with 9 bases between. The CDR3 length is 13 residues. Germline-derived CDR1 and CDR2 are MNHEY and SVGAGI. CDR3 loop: CASSYDRTYEQYF. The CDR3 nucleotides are TGTGCCAGCAGTTACGACAGGACTTACGAGCAGTACTTC.

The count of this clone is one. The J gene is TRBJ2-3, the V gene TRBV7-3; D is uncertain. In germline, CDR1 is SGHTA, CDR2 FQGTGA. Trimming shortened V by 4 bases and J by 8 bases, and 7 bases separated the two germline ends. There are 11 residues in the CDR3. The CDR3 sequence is CASSSGRTQYF. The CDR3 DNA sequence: TGTGCCAGCAGCTCAGGCCGTACGCAGTATTTT.

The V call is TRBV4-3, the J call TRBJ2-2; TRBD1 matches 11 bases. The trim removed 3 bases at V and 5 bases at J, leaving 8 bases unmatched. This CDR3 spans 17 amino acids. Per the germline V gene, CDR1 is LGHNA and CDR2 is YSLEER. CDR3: CASSQGTGGMGTGELFF. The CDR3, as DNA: TGCGCCAGCAGCCAGGGGACAGGGGGTATGGGGACCGGGGAGCTGTTTTTT.

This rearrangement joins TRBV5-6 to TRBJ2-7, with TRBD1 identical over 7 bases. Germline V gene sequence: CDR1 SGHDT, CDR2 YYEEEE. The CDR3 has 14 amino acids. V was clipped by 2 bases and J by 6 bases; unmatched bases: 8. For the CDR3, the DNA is TGTGCCAGCAGCTTTCGGAGGCAGGGGGTCGAGCAGTACTTC. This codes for CASSFRRQGVEQYF.

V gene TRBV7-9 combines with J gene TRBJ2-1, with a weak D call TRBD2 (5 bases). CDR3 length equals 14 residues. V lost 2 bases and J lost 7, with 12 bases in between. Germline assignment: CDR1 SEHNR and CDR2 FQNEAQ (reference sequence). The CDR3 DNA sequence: TGTGCCAGCAGCTTAACGGCTAGCAGTAATGAGCAGTTCTTC. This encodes CASSLTASSNEQFF.

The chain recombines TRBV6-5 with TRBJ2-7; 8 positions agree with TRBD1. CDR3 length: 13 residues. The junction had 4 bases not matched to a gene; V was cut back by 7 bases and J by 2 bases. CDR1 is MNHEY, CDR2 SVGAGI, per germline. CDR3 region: CASTRTGTYEQYF. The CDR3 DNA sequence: TGTGCCAGCACCAGGACAGGGACCTACGAGCAGTACTTC.

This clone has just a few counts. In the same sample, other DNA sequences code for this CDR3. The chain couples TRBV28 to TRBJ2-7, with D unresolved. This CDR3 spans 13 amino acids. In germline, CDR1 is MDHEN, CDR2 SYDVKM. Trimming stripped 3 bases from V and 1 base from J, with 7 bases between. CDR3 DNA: TGTGCCAGCAGTTTTCTCGGGTCCTACGAGCAGTACTTC. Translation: CASSFLGSYEQYF.

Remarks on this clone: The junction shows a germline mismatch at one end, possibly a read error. CDR3 sequence: CASSLSAENPEAFF. In DNA form, the CDR3 reads TGCGCCAGCAGCCTAAGCGCCGAGAACCCTGAAGCTTTCTTT. The chain has TRBV4-1 and TRBJ1-1; no clear D. The germline V gene has CDR1 MGHRA and CDR2 YSYEKL. The CDR3 is 14 residues long.

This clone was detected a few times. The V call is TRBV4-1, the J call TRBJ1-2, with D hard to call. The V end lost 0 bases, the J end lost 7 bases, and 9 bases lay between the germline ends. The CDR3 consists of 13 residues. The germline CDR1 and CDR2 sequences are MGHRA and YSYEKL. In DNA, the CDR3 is TGCGCCAGCAGCCAAGATCCTTCGGGTGGCTACACCTTC. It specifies CASSQDPSGGYTF.

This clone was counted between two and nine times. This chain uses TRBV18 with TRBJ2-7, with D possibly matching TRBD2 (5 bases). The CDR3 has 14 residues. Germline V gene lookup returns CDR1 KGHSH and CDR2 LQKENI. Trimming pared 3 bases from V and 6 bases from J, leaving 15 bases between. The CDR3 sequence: CASSPRVVSGEQYF. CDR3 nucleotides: TGTGCCAGCTCACCGAGGGTAGTGTCGGGCGAGCAGTACTTC.

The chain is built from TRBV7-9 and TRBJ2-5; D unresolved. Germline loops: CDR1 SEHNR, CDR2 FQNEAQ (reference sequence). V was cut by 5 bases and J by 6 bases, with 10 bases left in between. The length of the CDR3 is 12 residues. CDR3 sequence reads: CASSLNSQTQYF. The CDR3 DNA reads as TGTGCCAGCAGCCTCAATAGCCAGACCCAGTACTTC.

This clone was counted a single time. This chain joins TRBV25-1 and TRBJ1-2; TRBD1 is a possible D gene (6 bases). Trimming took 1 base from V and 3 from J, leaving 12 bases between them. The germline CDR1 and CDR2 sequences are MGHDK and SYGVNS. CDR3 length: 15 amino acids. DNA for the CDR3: TGTGCCAGCAGTGAATTGGGGGCAGGGGACTATGGCTACACCTTC. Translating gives CASSELGAGDYGYTF.

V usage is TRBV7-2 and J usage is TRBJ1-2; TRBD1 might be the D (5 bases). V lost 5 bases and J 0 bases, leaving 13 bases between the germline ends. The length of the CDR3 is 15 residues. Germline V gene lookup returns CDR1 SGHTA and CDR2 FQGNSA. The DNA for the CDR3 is TGTGCCAGCAGCCCCGATGGCAGGGCTAACTATGGCTACACCTTC. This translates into CASSPDGRANYGYTF.

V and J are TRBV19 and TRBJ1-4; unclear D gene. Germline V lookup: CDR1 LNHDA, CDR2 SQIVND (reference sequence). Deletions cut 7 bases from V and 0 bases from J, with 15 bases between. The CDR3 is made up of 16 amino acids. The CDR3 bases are TGTGCCAGTACCCAGAGCCCTACAGCAACTAATGAAAAACTGTTTTTT. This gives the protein CASTQSPTATNEKLFF.

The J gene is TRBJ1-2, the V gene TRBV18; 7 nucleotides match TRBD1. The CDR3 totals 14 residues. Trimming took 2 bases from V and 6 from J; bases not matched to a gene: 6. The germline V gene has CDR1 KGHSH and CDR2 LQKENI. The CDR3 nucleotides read TGTGCCAGCTCACCAGATCAGGGGGTAGATGGCTACACCTTC. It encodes CASSPDQGVDGYTF.

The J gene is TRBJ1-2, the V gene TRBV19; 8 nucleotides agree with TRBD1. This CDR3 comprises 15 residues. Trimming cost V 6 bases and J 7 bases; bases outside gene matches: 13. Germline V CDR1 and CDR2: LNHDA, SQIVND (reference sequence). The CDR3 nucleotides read TGTGCCAGTAGCCCCACCGGACAGGGAGGGTTTGGCTACACCTTC. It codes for CASSPTGQGGFGYTF.

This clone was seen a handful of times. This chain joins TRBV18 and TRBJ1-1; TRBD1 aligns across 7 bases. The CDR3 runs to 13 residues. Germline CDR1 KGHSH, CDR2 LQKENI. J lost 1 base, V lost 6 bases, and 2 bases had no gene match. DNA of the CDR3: TGTGCCAGCTCCCAGGGGGGGAACACTGAAGCTTTCTTT. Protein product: CASSQGGNTEAFF. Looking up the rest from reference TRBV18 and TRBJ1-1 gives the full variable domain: NAGVMQNPRHLVRRRGQEARLRCSPMKGHSHVYWYRQLPEEGLKFMVYLQKENIIDESGMPKERFSAEFPKEGPSILRIQQVVRGDSAAYFCASSQGGNTEAFFGQGTRLTVV.

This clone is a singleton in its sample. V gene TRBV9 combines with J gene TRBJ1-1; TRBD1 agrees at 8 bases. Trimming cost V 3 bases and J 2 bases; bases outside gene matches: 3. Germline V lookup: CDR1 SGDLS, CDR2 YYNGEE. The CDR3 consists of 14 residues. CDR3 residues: CASSAGQANTEAFF. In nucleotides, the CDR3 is TGTGCCAGCAGCGCGGGACAGGCTAACACTGAAGCTTTCTTT.

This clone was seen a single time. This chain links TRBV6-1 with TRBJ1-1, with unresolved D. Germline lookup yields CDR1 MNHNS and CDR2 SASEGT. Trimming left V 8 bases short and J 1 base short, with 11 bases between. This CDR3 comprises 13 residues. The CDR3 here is CASLWEGNTEAFF. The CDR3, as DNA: TGTGCCAGCTTGTGGGAGGGGAACACTGAAGCTTTCTTT.

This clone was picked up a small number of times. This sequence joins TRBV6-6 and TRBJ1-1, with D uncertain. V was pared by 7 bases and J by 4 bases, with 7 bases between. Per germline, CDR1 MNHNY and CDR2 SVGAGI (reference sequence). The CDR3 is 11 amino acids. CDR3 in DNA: TGTGCCAGCATCCACTCCACTGAAGCTTTCTTT. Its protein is CASIHSTEAFF.

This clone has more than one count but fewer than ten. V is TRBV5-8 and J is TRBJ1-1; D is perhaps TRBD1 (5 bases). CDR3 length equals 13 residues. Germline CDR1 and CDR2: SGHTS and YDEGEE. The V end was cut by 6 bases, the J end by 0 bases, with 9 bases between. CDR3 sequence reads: CASNRQMNTEAFF. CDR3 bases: TGTGCCAGCAACAGACAGATGAACACTGAAGCTTTCTTT.

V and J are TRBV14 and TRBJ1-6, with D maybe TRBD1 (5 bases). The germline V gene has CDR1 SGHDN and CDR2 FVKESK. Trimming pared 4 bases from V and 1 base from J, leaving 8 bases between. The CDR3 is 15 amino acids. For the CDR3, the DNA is TGTGCCAGCAGCCCAGGGAGGTCCTATAATTCACCCCTCCACTTT. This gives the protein CASSPGRSYNSPLHF.

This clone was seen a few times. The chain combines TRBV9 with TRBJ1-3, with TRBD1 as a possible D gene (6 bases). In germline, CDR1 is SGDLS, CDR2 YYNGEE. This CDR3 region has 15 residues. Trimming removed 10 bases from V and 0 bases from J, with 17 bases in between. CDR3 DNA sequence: TGTGCCGGCCGAAACAGGGTCCCCTCTGGAAACACCATATATTTT. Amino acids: CAGRNRVPSGNTIYF.

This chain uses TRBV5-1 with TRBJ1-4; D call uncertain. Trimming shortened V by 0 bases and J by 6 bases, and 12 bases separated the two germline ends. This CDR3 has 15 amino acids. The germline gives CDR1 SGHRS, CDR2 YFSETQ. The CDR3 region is CASSLVGEPYEKLFF. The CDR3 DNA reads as TGCGCCAGCAGCTTGGTAGGAGAGCCTTATGAAAAACTGTTTTTT.

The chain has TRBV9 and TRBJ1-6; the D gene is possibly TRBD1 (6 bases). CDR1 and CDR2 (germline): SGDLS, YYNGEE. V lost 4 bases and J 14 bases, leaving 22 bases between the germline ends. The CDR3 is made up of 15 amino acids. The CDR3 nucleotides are TGTGCCAGCAGCACTCGAGGGGGGGCCCTGGACACCCTCCACTTT. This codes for CASSTRGGALDTLHF.

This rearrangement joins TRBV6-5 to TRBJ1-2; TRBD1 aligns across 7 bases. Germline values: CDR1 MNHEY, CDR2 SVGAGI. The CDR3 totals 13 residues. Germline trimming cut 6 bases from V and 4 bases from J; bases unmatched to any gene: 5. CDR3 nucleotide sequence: TGTGCCAGCAGATTAACAGGGGTCTATGGCTACACCTTC. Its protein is CASRLTGVYGYTF.